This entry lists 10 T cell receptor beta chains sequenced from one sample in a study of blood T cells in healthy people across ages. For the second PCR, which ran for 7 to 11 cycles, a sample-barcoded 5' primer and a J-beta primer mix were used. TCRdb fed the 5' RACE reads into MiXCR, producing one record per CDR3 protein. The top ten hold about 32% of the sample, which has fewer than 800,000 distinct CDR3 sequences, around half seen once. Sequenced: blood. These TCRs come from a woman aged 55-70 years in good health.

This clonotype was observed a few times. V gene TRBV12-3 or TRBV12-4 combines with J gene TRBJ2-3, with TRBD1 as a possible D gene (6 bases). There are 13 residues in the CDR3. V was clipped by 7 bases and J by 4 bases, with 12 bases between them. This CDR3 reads CASKGRGSDTQYF. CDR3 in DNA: TGTGCCAGCAAGGGCAGGGGATCAGATACGCAGTATTTT.

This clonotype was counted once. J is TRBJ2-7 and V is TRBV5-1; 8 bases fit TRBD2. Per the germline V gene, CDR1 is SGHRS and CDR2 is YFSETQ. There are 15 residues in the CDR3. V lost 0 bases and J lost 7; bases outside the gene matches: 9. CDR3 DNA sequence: TGCGCCAGCAGCTTGGGTGCGTGGACTAGCAATGAGCAGTACTTC. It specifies CASSLGAWTSNEQYF.

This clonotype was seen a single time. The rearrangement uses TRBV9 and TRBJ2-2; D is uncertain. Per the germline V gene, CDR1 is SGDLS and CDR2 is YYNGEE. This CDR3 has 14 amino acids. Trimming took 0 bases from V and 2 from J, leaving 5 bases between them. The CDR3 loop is CASSVVSNTGELFF. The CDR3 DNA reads TGTGCCAGCAGCGTAGTAAGTAACACCGGGGAGCTGTTTTTT.

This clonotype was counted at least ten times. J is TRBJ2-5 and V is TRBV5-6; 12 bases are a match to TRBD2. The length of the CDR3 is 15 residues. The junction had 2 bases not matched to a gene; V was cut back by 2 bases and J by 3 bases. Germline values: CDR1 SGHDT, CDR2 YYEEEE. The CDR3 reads CASSLRLAGEETQYF. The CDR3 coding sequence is TGTGCCAGCAGCTTAAGACTAGCGGGAGAAGAGACCCAGTACTTC.

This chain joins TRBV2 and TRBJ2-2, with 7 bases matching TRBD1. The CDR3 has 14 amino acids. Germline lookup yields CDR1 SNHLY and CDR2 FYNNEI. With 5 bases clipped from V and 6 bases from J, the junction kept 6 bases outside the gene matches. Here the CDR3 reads CASSRQGRAGELFF. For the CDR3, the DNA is TGTGCCAGCAGTCGACAGGGTAGGGCCGGGGAGCTGTTTTTT.

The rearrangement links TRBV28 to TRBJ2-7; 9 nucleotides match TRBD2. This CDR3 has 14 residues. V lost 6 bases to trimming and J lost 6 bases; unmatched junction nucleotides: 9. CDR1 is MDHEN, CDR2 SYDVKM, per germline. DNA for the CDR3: TGTGCCAGCAGGACTAGCGGAATCTCGGGCGAGCAGTACTTC. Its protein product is CASRTSGISGEQYF.

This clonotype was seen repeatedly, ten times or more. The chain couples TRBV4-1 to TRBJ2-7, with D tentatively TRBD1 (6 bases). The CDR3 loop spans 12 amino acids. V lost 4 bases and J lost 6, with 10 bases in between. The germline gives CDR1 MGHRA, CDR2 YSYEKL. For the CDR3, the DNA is TGCGCCAGCAGCCTAACAGGGACCGAGCAGTACTTC. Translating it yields CASSLTGTEQYF.

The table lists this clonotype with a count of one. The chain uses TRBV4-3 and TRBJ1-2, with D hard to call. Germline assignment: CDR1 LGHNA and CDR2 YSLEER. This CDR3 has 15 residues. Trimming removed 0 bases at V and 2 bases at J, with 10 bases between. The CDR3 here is CASSQDGVTNYGYTF. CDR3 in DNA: TGCGCCAGCAGCCAAGATGGTGTCACCAACTATGGCTACACCTTC.

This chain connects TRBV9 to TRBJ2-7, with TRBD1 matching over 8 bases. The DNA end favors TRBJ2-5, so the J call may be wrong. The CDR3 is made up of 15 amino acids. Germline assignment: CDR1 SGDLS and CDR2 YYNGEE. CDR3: CASSPDGRGPETQYF. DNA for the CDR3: TGTGCCAGCAGCCCAGACGGCAGGGGGCCGGAGACCCAGTACTTC.

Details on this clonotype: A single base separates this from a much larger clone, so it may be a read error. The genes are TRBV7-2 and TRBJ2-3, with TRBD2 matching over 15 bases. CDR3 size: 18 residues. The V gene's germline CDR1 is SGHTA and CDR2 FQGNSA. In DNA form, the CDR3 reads TGTGCCAGCAGCCGTCGGACTAGCGGGGGGGATGGCACAGGTACGCAGTATTTT. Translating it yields CASSRRTSGGDGTGTQYF.